Listed here are 3 T cell receptor beta chains from one sample, sequenced in a study of blood T cell repertoires in COVID-19. Data came from immunoSEQ multiplex PCR; TCRdb stores just in-frame clones and leaves some out. The sample contains some 19,000 clones, around nine tenths of which appear only once. Material: peripheral blood. All receptors derive from a human donor in a cohort sampled during active COVID-19. The donor label of this sample is uncertain.

V is TRBV5-1 and J is TRBJ2-1; 8 bases are a match to TRBD1. The J segment lost 6 bases and the V segment lost 4 bases, leaving 6 bases of the junction unmatched. The CDR3 is 14 residues long. Germline V lookup: CDR1 SGHRS, CDR2 YFSETQ. As DNA, the CDR3 is TGCGCCAGCAGCAGGACAGGGTCGGGCAATGAGCAGTTCTTC. As protein: CASSRTGSGNEQFF.

This chain uses TRBV6-5 with TRBJ1-4; 7 positions agree with TRBD1. Germline V gives CDR1 MNHEY, CDR2 SVGAGI. CDR3 length: 15 amino acids. Trimming removed 8 bases from V and 4 bases from J; junction bases left unmatched: 10. The CDR3 sequence: CASGPPGTVNEKLFF. The CDR3 nucleotides read TGTGCCAGCGGTCCACCCGGGACAGTTAATGAAAAACTGTTTTTT.

This clone appeared once. This sequence joins TRBV10-1 and TRBJ2-7; 12 positions agree with TRBD2. The CDR3 spans 15 residues. The V segment lost 2 bases and the J segment 4 bases; nucleotides outside the gene matches: 3. The germline CDR1 and CDR2 sequences are WNHNN and SYGVQD (reference sequence). Here the CDR3 reads CASSEGLAGFYEQYF. CDR3 nucleotide sequence: TGCGCCAGCAGTGAGGGACTAGCGGGATTTTACGAGCAGTACTTC.